The clone carrying this T cell receptor beta chain was seen ten or more times. The antigen is unknown. These data belong to a study of regulatory T cells in long-lasting Graves disease. With iRepertoire HTBI primers and Arm-PCR of CDR3 regions, TCR beta libraries were built. TCRdb ran MiXCR on the multiplex PCR reads and lists one entry per CDR3 protein. The sample contains 400,000 to 500,000 distinct CDR3 sequences, 20% to 25% of which appear only once. As for time point: persistent/refractory GD, antithyroid drugs over 5 years with positive TRAb. Isolated PBMC RNA provided the starting material for the TCR library. The study, taken as a whole, reports: Whereas 950 to 1,000 public clonotypes were shared by new patients, persistent patients shared more, at under 3,000.

Per the germline V gene, CDR1 is SGHNT and CDR2 is YENEEA. This CDR3 is 13 amino acids long. Trimming took 2 bases from V and 6 from J, leaving 7 bases between them. V usage is TRBV11-3 and J usage is TRBJ2-2; D remains ambiguous. The receptor comes from a female donor with Graves disease. The material was peripheral blood mononuclear cells (PBMCs), obtained when the disease was refractory, from a patient treated with antithyroid drugs. CDR3 sequence reads: CASSLTAPGELFF. The CDR3 region has the DNA TGTGCCAGCAGCTTAACGGCACCCGGGGAGCTGTTTTTT.